This section outlines one T cell receptor beta chain sequence together with its context. One entry per CDR3 protein results from TCRdb running MiXCR on the RT-PCR reads. Of more than 550,000 distinct CDR3 sequences listed, about 11% were seen once; the top ten hold approximately 9.9%. The source of the sample is a study of response to subunit inactivated influenza vaccine. Germline V gene data show CDR1 as SGDLS and CDR2 as YYNGEE. This CDR3 has 15 residues. V shed 4 bases and J shed 4 bases, with 14 bases lying between them. This same sample was also part of a study on T cells expressing NK-cell markers. This second report adds: Synthesis of TCR beta cDNA relied on 5'RACE template switching carrying UMIs. The sequencing cohort of eight donors included seven HCMV-seropositive individuals and one seronegative individual.

J is TRBJ2-2 and V is TRBV9; tentatively, D is TRBD1 or TRBD2 (5 bases each). This material consisted of PBMCs from blood, taken on the day of vaccination. The TCR was taken from a middle-aged man who received an inactivated influenza vaccine. In nucleotides, the CDR3 is TGTGCCAGCAGCCAGGGACCGAGGGCCACCGGGGAGCTGTTTTTT. It specifies CASSQGPRATGELFF.